Each of the 23 T cell receptor beta chains below was sequenced from the same sample in a study of graft-versus-host responses after intestinal transplantation. These receptors' antigens are unknown. The repertoire was sequenced with immunoSEQ multiplex PCR; TCRdb's copy has only in-frame clones and lacks some. The sample consists of about 92,000 clones, about 89% of them appearing once. Sequenced material: unstimulated CD8+ T cells sorted from spleen or lymph node cells, taken before intestinal transplant. These receptors all come from a human donor who received an intestinal transplant.

J is TRBJ2-7 and V is TRBV9; no clear D gene. The germline V and J ends were trimmed by 0 bases and 5 bases, with 12 bases remaining between them. CDR1 is SGDLS and CDR2 is YYNGEE in the germline V gene. The CDR3 loop spans 14 amino acids. This chain's CDR3 is CASSVEPSPDEQYF. The CDR3 DNA is TGTGCCAGCAGCGTAGAGCCTAGTCCAGACGAGCAGTACTTC.

The gene calls are TRBV7-6 and TRBJ2-7; 10 bases are shared with TRBD2. The CDR3 has 16 residues. CDR1 is SGHVS and CDR2 is FNYEAQ in the germline V gene. The trim removed 4 bases at V and 3 bases at J, leaving 9 bases unmatched. CDR3 DNA sequence: TGTGCCAGCAGCTCATCGAGCGGGAGGGATTTCTACGAGCAGTACTTC. Encoded protein: CASSSSSGRDFYEQYF.

V gene TRBV2 combines with J gene TRBJ2-7, with a possible D match to TRBD2 (6 bases). Trimming removed 1 base from V and 1 base from J, with 8 bases in between. The germline V gene has CDR1 SNHLY and CDR2 FYNNEI. The CDR3 is 14 amino acids. CDR3 region: CASSEGGVSYEQYF. The CDR3 nucleotides are TGTGCCAGCAGTGAAGGGGGGGTGTCCTACGAGCAGTACTTC.

The chain carries TRBV7-2 and TRBJ2-7; 11 bases match TRBD2. With V trimmed by 4 bases and J by 2 bases, 4 bases remained unmatched. Germline values: CDR1 SGHTA, CDR2 FQGNSA. This CDR3 has 15 amino acids. This CDR3 reads CASSYRLAGTYEQYF. The CDR3 bases are TGTGCCAGCAGCTATCGACTAGCGGGGACCTACGAGCAGTACTTC.

This chain connects TRBV15 to TRBJ2-3; possible D gene TRBD2, 5 bases. The germline V and J ends were trimmed by 6 bases and 1 base, with 5 bases remaining between them. Germline assignment: CDR1 LNHNV and CDR2 YYDKDF (reference sequence). The CDR3 totals 12 residues. CDR3 in DNA: TGTGCCACCAGGGAGGGCACAGATACGCAGTATTTT. It specifies CATREGTDTQYF. The full variable domain, rest sourced from reference TRBV15 and TRBJ2-3, is DAMVIQNPRYQVTQFGKPVTLSCSQTLNHNVMYWYQQKSSQAPKLLFHYYDKDFNNEADTPDNFQSRRPNTSFCFLDIRSPGLGDTAMYLCATREGTDTQYFGPGTRLTVL.

Written as DNA, the CDR3 is TGTGCCAGCAGTCATACAGGGGGCCGGGGGAATGAGCAGTTCTTC. Protein product: CASSHTGGRGNEQFF. The rearrangement joins TRBV7-4 to TRBJ2-1, with 9 bases aligning to TRBD1. Germline assignment: CDR1 SGHVT and CDR2 SQSDAQ. The CDR3 loop spans 15 amino acids. The junction had 10 bases not matched to a gene; V was cut back by 6 bases and J by 7 bases.

Remarks on this clone: This specimen includes other DNA sequences encoding the same CDR3. This chain links TRBV15 with TRBJ2-1; D uncertain. The CDR3 consists of 18 residues. V was trimmed by 2 bases and J by 0 bases, leaving 17 bases between them. CDR1 and CDR2 (germline): LNHNV, YYDKDF (reference sequence). DNA of the CDR3: TGTGCCACCAGCAGATACCCCCCTTCCGGTACCTCCTACAATGAGCAGTTCTTC. It translates to CATSRYPPSGTSYNEQFF.

V usage is TRBV27 and J usage is TRBJ1-1, with 7 positions matching TRBD1. The trim removed 10 bases at V and 3 bases at J, leaving 8 bases unmatched. The CDR3 contains 13 residues. Germline lookup yields CDR1 MNHEY and CDR2 SMNVEV (reference sequence). The CDR3 loop is CATQGVWDTEAFF. The CDR3 DNA is TGTGCCACCCAGGGGGTCTGGGACACTGAAGCTTTCTTT.

V is TRBV4-1 and J is TRBJ2-1; TRBD2 matches at 8 bases. Germline V gives CDR1 MGHRA, CDR2 YSYEKL. The V gene end was trimmed by 2 bases and the J gene end by 11 bases; junction bases not matched to a gene: 17. The CDR3 spans 17 residues. In nucleotides, the CDR3 is TGCGCCAGCAGCCAATTCCCCGAAAGCGGGAGCGGGCATCAGCAGTTCTTC. Residues: CASSQFPESGSGHQQFF.

The chain joins TRBV27 to TRBJ1-5; unclear D gene. V dropped 0 bases and J dropped 2 bases, with 14 bases sitting between them. CDR1 MNHEY and CDR2 SMNVEV come from the germline V gene (reference sequence). The CDR3 sequence is 17 residues long. The CDR3 DNA reads as TGTGCCAGCAGTTTATCGATGGTCCGCATAGGCAATCAGCCCCAGCATTTT. Translation: CASSLSMVRIGNQPQHF.

The chain employs TRBV4-1 and TRBJ2-1, with 8 bases matching TRBD2. Germline V lookup: CDR1 MGHRA, CDR2 YSYEKL. This CDR3 region has 15 residues. Unmatched junction bases numbered 10, after V lost 4 bases and J lost 8 bases. CDR3 sequence (DNA): TGCGCCAGCAGCCCCTTTCCGGGGGGGGCCTATGAGCAGTTCTTC. It translates to CASSPFPGGAYEQFF.

The chain couples TRBV6-1 to TRBJ2-7, with D perhaps assigned TRBD1 or TRBD2 (5 bases each). The CDR3 length is 15 residues. The V end lost 6 bases, the J end lost 1 base, and 16 bases lay between the germline ends. Germline V gene sequence: CDR1 MNHNS, CDR2 SASEGT. This CDR3 reads CASSREWGSSYEQYF. CDR3 nucleotides: TGTGCCAGCAGCCGAGAGTGGGGGTCATCCTACGAGCAGTACTTC.

The chain combines TRBV9 with TRBJ2-5; tentative D call: TRBD1 (6 bases). V was cut by 1 base and J by 5 bases, with 12 bases left in between. Germline CDR1 SGDLS, CDR2 YYNGEE. The CDR3 is 14 amino acids. DNA of the CDR3: TGTGCCAGCAGCGTAATGGGGGCCGGGGAGACCCAGTACTTC. This encodes CASSVMGAGETQYF.

The chain joins TRBV6-5 to TRBJ1-6, with no clear D. The CDR3 extends over 14 amino acids. Deletions cut 6 bases from V and 8 bases from J, with 14 bases between. Germline lookup yields CDR1 MNHEY and CDR2 SVGAGI. Written as DNA, the CDR3 is TGTGCCAGCAGCGACTGGGGTGTTGATTCACCCCTCCACTTT. Translation gives CASSDWGVDSPLHF.

V and J are TRBV6-4 and TRBJ1-5; D is undetermined. V dropped 3 bases and J dropped 6 bases, with 0 bases sitting between them. The V gene's germline CDR1 is MRHNA and CDR2 SNTAGT. The CDR3 has 10 amino acids. This CDR3 reads CASSDQPQHF. The CDR3 nucleotides are TGTGCCAGCAGTGATCAGCCCCAGCATTTT.

The V and J genes are TRBV28 and TRBJ1-6; no firm D call. This CDR3 has 12 amino acids. The germline V gene encodes CDR1 MDHEN and CDR2 SYDVKM. V was trimmed by 5 bases and J by 8 bases, leaving 7 bases between them. This CDR3 reads CASSPSDSPLHF. In DNA, the CDR3 is TGTGCCAGCAGTCCGAGTGATTCACCCCTCCACTTT.

The chain combines TRBV28 with TRBJ2-3; D not certain. This CDR3 contains 17 residues. The germline V and J ends were trimmed by 5 bases and 2 bases, with 20 bases remaining between them. Germline V gene sequence: CDR1 MDHEN, CDR2 SYDVKM. For the CDR3, the DNA is TGTGCCAGCAGTCTCACCCCACCTTACTCAGCCACAGATACGCAGTATTTT. It specifies CASSLTPPYSATDTQYF.

The chain links TRBV2 to TRBJ2-1; D possibly corresponds to TRBD1 (6 bases). Trimming pared 0 bases from V and 6 bases from J, leaving 15 bases between. The CDR3 has 16 residues. Germline V gene lookup returns CDR1 SNHLY and CDR2 FYNNEI. The CDR3 coding sequence is TGTGCCAGCAGTGAAGCAGGGTGGGACATCAGCAATGAGCAGTTCTTC. Translation gives CASSEAGWDISNEQFF.

The chain's CDR3 is CASSQAGGEQYF. In nucleotides, the CDR3 is TGTGCCAGCAGCCAAGCAGGGGGCGAGCAGTACTTC. The chain couples TRBV4-2 to TRBJ2-7, with 7 bases that match TRBD1. CDR1 and CDR2 from the germline V gene are LGHNA and YNFKEQ. The CDR3 extends over 12 amino acids. V lost 1 base, J lost 6 bases, and 0 bases stayed unmatched.

The chain uses TRBV9 and TRBJ1-6, with D perhaps matching TRBD1 (5 bases). V was trimmed by 3 bases and J by 5 bases, leaving 9 bases between them. The CDR3 has 14 amino acids. CDR1 and CDR2 from the germline V gene are SGDLS and YYNGEE. The CDR3 protein is CASSGGGHNSPLHF. The CDR3, as DNA: TGTGCCAGCAGCGGGGGCGGCCATAATTCACCCCTCCACTTT. The full variable domain, rest sourced from reference TRBV9 and TRBJ1-6, is DSGVTQTPKHLITATGQRVTLRCSPRSGDLSVYWYQQSLDQGLQFLIQYYNGEERAKGNILERFSAQQFPDLHSELNLSSLELGDSALYFCASSGGGHNSPLHFGNGTRLTVT.

This CDR3 is CASSLDARHGQLYNSPLHF. CDR3 nucleotides: TGCGCCAGCAGCTTGGACGCCCGACACGGGCAACTCTATAATTCACCCCTCCACTTT. The V and J genes are TRBV5-1 and TRBJ1-6; unclear D gene. The germline V gene encodes CDR1 SGHRS and CDR2 YFSETQ. Trimming shortened V by 0 bases and J by 3 bases, and 19 bases separated the two germline ends. CDR3 size: 19 residues.

The J gene is TRBJ2-7, the V gene TRBV10-3; TRBD2 agrees at 10 bases. Germline lookup yields CDR1 ENHRY and CDR2 SYGVKD. The trim removed 2 bases at V and 2 bases at J, leaving 0 bases unmatched. This CDR3 is built from 14 residues. The CDR3 loop is CAISEGLAAYEQYF. The CDR3 coding sequence is TGTGCCATCAGTGAGGGACTAGCGGCCTACGAGCAGTACTTC.

This clone was seen a single time. The V gene is TRBV19, the J gene TRBJ2-7; D possibly corresponds to TRBD1 (6 bases). The germline V and J ends were trimmed by 4 bases and 6 bases, with 13 bases remaining between them. Germline V gene data show CDR1 as LNHDA and CDR2 as SQIVND (reference sequence). The CDR3 spans 13 residues. The CDR3 is CASSTSTGGEQYF. CDR3 in DNA: TGTGCCAGTAGTACGTCGACAGGCGGCGAGCAGTACTTC.